The 5 T cell receptor beta chains given below trace back to one sample, sequenced in a study of shared clonotypes between healthy human individuals. Naive CD8 isolation took CD45RO-negative cells positively selected for CCR7 and excluded terminally differentiated effector memory CD45RA+ cells. Using immunoSEQ multiplex PCR, the repertoire was profiled, and TCRdb retains in-frame clones only, with some absent. The sample includes around 610,000 clones, 96% of them seen just once. The material sequenced was naive CD8+ T cells sorted from blood. These receptors all come from a woman in her twenties or thirties in good health.

The chain uses TRBV18 and TRBJ2-1; the match to TRBD2 covers 15 bases. Germline-derived CDR1 and CDR2 are KGHSH and LQKENI. This CDR3 spans 19 amino acids. Trimming at V came to 2 bases and at J to 4 bases, leaving 9 bases not matched to a gene. The CDR3 DNA reads as TGTGCCAGCTCACCAAGGCGGACTAGCGGGAGGGCCAGATACAATGAGCAGTTCTTC. Translated: CASSPRRTSGRARYNEQFF.

This chain joins TRBV19 and TRBJ2-5; D is uncertain. There are 13 residues in the CDR3. V dropped 5 bases and J dropped 3 bases, with 10 bases sitting between them. CDR1 and CDR2 (germline): LNHDA, SQIVND (reference sequence). CDR3 nucleotides: TGTGCCAGTAGTTACGACTCGGAAGAGACCCAGTACTTC. It encodes CASSYDSEETQYF.

This clone was observed a single time. The rearrangement joins TRBV2 to TRBJ2-2, with no clear D. Per germline, CDR1 SNHLY and CDR2 FYNNEI. The CDR3 consists of 13 residues. Trimming removed 1 base at V and 7 bases at J, with 7 bases between. The CDR3 DNA follows: TGTGCCAGCAGTGAAGATTCTGGCGGGGAGCTGTTTTTT. Its translation is CASSEDSGGELFF.

This clone was recorded once. The junction departs from germline at one end; a sequencing error may be responsible. V is TRBV29-1 and J is TRBJ2-3, with TRBD2 matching 7 bases. This CDR3 contains 14 residues. Per the germline V gene, CDR1 is SQVTM and CDR2 is ANQGSEA. The CDR3 here is CSFESGIGTDTQYF. The DNA of the CDR3 is TGCAGCTTTGAAAGCGGGATTGGCACAGATACGCAGTATTTT.

Of note for this clone: The identical CDR3 is also encoded by other nucleotide sequences in the sample. V usage is TRBV2 and J usage is TRBJ1-4, with D unclear. The CDR3 covers 13 residues. CDR1 is SNHLY and CDR2 is FYNNEI in the germline V gene. V dropped 1 base and J dropped 8 bases, with 8 bases sitting between them. CDR3 region: CASSEVGGEKLFF. DNA of the CDR3: TGTGCCAGCAGTGAAGTGGGCGGGGAAAAACTGTTTTTT. Variable domain in full (rest from reference TRBV2 and TRBJ1-4): EPEVTQTPSHQVTQMGQEVILRCVPISNHLYFYWYRQILGQKVEFLVSFYNNEISEKSEIFDDQFSVERPDGSNFTLKIRSTKLEDSAMYFCASSEVGGEKLFFGSGTQLSVL.